This paragraph covers one T cell receptor beta chain sequence. These data are taken from a study of patients and donors after allogeneic stem cell transplantation. Germline-derived CDR1 and CDR2 are LNHNV and YYDKDF (reference sequence). V was pared by 7 bases and J by 4 bases, with 11 bases between. This CDR3 is built from 13 residues. TCRdb re-called the RT-PCR reads with MiXCR, one entry per CDR3 protein. In the table there are fewer than 180,000 distinct CDR3 sequences, 37% of which are singletons. Sequenced: blood, either unsorted or a sorted T cell fraction (not recorded which). This sequence joins TRBV15 and TRBJ2-1; D is possibly TRBD1 or TRBD2 (7 bases each). The clonotype comes from a human donor who was either an allogeneic HSCT recipient or a stem cell or donor lymphocyte infusion donor (not recorded which). It is not recorded whose cells these are; they may come from a transplant donor. The CDR3 here is CATTGGVYNEQFF. In DNA, the CDR3 is TGTGCCACCACAGGGGGGGTTTACAATGAGCAGTTCTTC.